The 3 T cell receptor beta chains listed next were all sequenced from one sample in a study of OX40 agonist ivuxolimab in advanced cancers. Libraries came from the immunoSEQ multiplex PCR assay. Not all clones reach the TCRdb copy of this immuneACCESS table, which keeps in-frame sequences only. Checked studies attribute under half of the gap to unresolved V genes and leave the rest unexplained. This sample is represented by 90,000 to 100,000 clones; roughly nine tenths of them were singletons. In total, the top ten clones hold around 0.34% of the sample. This sample comprised CD4+ or CD8+ T cells sorted from blood, obtained in a trial of the OX40 agonist ivuxolimab. All receptors derive from an adult with an advanced solid tumor such as melanoma, head and neck, liver or kidney cancer.

The chain has TRBV6-5 and TRBJ1-1; the D is unclear. CDR3 length: 14 residues. Deletions cut 6 bases from V and 1 base from J, with 12 bases between. Germline CDR1 is MNHEY and CDR2 is SVGAGI. The CDR3 reads CASSLNLGNTEAFF. The CDR3 region has the DNA TGTGCCAGCAGCCTAAATTTGGGGAACACTGAAGCTTTCTTT.

The chain couples TRBV6-5 to TRBJ2-4; D ambiguous. The V end lost 6 bases, the J end lost 5 bases, and 14 bases lay between the germline ends. Germline V CDR1 and CDR2: MNHEY, SVGAGI. The CDR3 extends over 14 amino acids. The CDR3 DNA reads as TGTGCCAGCAGACGTCGGCCTTGGGAAAACATTCAGTACTTC. Translating gives CASRRRPWENIQYF.

The CDR3: CASSFQGHTDTQYF. The CDR3 DNA is TGTGCCAGCAGCTTTCAGGGACACACAGATACGCAGTATTTT. The chain has TRBV5-4 and TRBJ2-3; D is perhaps TRBD1 (6 bases). The CDR3 sequence is 14 residues long. V dropped 2 bases and J dropped 2 bases, with 9 bases sitting between them. Germline V gene lookup returns CDR1 SGHNT and CDR2 YYREEE (reference sequence).